This entry lists 21 T cell receptor beta chains sequenced from one sample in a study of blood T cell repertoires in COVID-19. Sequencing used immunoSEQ multiplex PCR; TCRdb keeps in-frame clones, though not all of them. The repertoire holds approximately 250,000 clones, with roughly four fifths as singletons. Material: peripheral blood. Receptors originate from a woman aged 45-65 years with acute or convalescent COVID-19.

The chain is built from TRBV12-5 and TRBJ1-2, with D possibly TRBD1 on 5 matching bases. The CDR3 runs 13 residues. Germline V gives CDR1 LGHNT, CDR2 FRNRAP. V was trimmed by 5 bases and J by 3 bases, leaving 10 bases between them. The CDR3 region is CASGRQGDYGYTF. In DNA, the CDR3 is TGTGCTAGTGGTCGCCAGGGCGACTATGGCTACACCTTC.

V and J are TRBV5-1 and TRBJ2-7; TRBD1 agrees at 7 bases. CDR1 is SGHRS, CDR2 YFSETQ, per germline. Losses at the gene ends were 3 bases for V and 3 bases for J; bases not matched to a gene: 6. The CDR3 is made up of 14 amino acids. The CDR3 is CASSSSTGNYEQYF. CDR3 DNA: TGCGCCAGCAGCTCCTCGACAGGGAACTACGAGCAGTACTTC.

The rearrangement uses TRBV4-3 and TRBJ2-7; 8 nucleotides line up with TRBD2. J was trimmed by 0 bases and V by 3 bases; bases with no gene match: 10. The CDR3 loop spans 17 amino acids. The germline gives CDR1 LGHNA, CDR2 YSLEER. The CDR3 loop reads CASSQGFSGGTSYEQYF. The CDR3, as DNA: TGCGCCAGCAGCCAGGGCTTCTCGGGGGGGACCTCCTACGAGCAGTACTTC.

The V and J genes are TRBV18 and TRBJ1-4; perhaps TRBD1 as D (5 bases). Trimming removed 2 bases at V and 1 base at J, with 17 bases between. There are 18 residues in the CDR3. Germline CDR1 KGHSH, CDR2 LQKENI. The CDR3 reads CASSPKTGGTETNEKLFF. CDR3 DNA sequence: TGTGCCAGCTCACCAAAGACGGGGGGTACAGAAACTAATGAAAAACTGTTTTTT. Full variable domain (outside the CDR3, taken from reference TRBV18 and TRBJ1-4): NAGVMQNPRHLVRRRGQEARLRCSPMKGHSHVYWYRQLPEEGLKFMVYLQKENIIDESGMPKERFSAEFPKEGPSILRIQQVVRGDSAAYFCASSPKTGGTETNEKLFFGSGTQLSVL.

The chain recombines TRBV19 with TRBJ2-4; tentative D call: TRBD2 (6 bases). The CDR3 contains 15 residues. Germline CDR1 LNHDA, CDR2 SQIVND (reference sequence). V was cut by 10 bases and J by 4 bases, with 20 bases left in between. Here the CDR3 DNA reads TGTGCCACCCGGGACTTTGGGACGGGGAAAAACATTCAGTACTTC. It encodes CATRDFGTGKNIQYF.

The chain combines TRBV28 with TRBJ2-7, with 13 positions matching TRBD2. There are 14 residues in the CDR3. Germline lookup yields CDR1 MDHEN and CDR2 SYDVKM. After removal of 9 bases from V and 4 bases from J, the junction contained 6 bases not matched to a gene. The CDR3 bases are TGTGCCAGTATGACTAGCGGGAGGCGTTACGAGCAGTACTTC. It translates to CASMTSGRRYEQYF.

V usage is TRBV7-9 and J usage is TRBJ1-5; D not resolved. V lost 1 base and J lost 4, with 8 bases in between. This CDR3 spans 14 amino acids. Per the germline V gene, CDR1 is SEHNR and CDR2 is FQNEAQ (reference sequence). CDR3 protein: CASSLVTENQPQHF. The CDR3, as DNA: TGTGCCAGCAGCTTAGTGACGGAGAATCAGCCCCAGCATTTT.

The chain uses TRBV6-5 and TRBJ2-7; 7 bases match TRBD2. CDR3 length: 10 residues. Germline CDR1 reads MNHEY; CDR2 reads SVGAGI. The CDR3 sequence: CAGGGYEQYF. In nucleotides, the CDR3 is TGTGCTGGGGGGGGCTACGAGCAGTACTTC.

The chain has TRBV5-1 and TRBJ2-7, with D possibly matching TRBD2 (7 bases). The germline gives CDR1 SGHRS, CDR2 YFSETQ. V was cut by 0 bases and J by 6 bases, with 13 bases left in between. The CDR3 sequence is 14 residues long. CDR3 protein: CASSLVDAGAEQYF. The CDR3, as DNA: TGCGCCAGCAGCTTGGTGGACGCGGGGGCCGAGCAGTACTTC.

This chain uses TRBV18 with TRBJ2-7; D perhaps matches TRBD2 (6 bases). Trimming took 1 base from V and 4 from J, leaving 14 bases between them. Germline V gene lookup returns CDR1 KGHSH and CDR2 LQKENI. This CDR3 is built from 15 residues. The CDR3 sequence is CASSPQNMRGYEQYF. As DNA, the CDR3 is TGTGCCAGCTCACCACAAAACATGCGGGGATACGAGCAGTACTTC.

This clone was found once. CDR3 sequence reads: CSASTPEQYF. CDR3 DNA: TGCAGTGCTAGTACACCCGAGCAGTACTTC. The chain carries TRBV20-1 and TRBJ2-7; D gene unclear. The germline V gene encodes CDR1 DFQATT and CDR2 SNEGSKA (reference sequence). The CDR3 runs to 10 residues. The V and J ends lost 3 bases and 6 bases respectively, with 6 bases between them.

The chain employs TRBV30 and TRBJ1-1; the match to TRBD1 covers 10 bases. Per the germline V gene, CDR1 is GTSNPN and CDR2 is SVGIG (reference sequence). The CDR3 sequence is 13 residues long. CDR3 bases: TGTGCTACCGGACAGGGGGGGAGGACTGAAGCTTTCTTT. Its translation: CATGQGGRTEAFF.

This rearrangement joins TRBV28 to TRBJ2-5, with a weak D call TRBD2 (6 bases). V was clipped by 6 bases and J by 3 bases, with 11 bases between them. Germline V CDR1 and CDR2: MDHEN, SYDVKM. CDR3 length equals 13 residues. The CDR3 sequence is CASSRTGEETQYF. The CDR3 DNA is TGTGCCAGCAGCCGGACGGGGGAAGAGACCCAGTACTTC.

CDR3 DNA sequence: TGTGCCAGCAGCCCGGACTCCGGGAGCAGGATCCATGAGCAGTTCTTC. Its protein is CASSPDSGSRIHEQFF. This chain links TRBV5-6 with TRBJ2-1; D is perhaps TRBD2 (6 bases). CDR3 length: 16 residues. Germline lookup yields CDR1 SGHDT and CDR2 YYEEEE. The ends were cut back, 4 bases at V and 8 bases at J, with 22 bases in the middle.

V is TRBV6-5 and J is TRBJ2-1; D is ambiguous. CDR1 is MNHEY and CDR2 is SVGAGI in the germline V gene. V lost 5 bases and J 1 base, leaving 12 bases between the germline ends. The CDR3 sequence is 15 residues long. CDR3 sequence reads: CASSLDPGSYNEQFF. In DNA, the CDR3 is TGTGCCAGCAGTCTAGACCCCGGATCCTACAATGAGCAGTTCTTC.

This chain joins TRBV6-6 and TRBJ1-6, with 7 bases lining up with TRBD1. The germline V gene has CDR1 MNHNY and CDR2 SVGAGI (reference sequence). The CDR3 contains 15 residues. V shed 2 bases and J 10 bases; nucleotides not matched to a gene: 8. CDR3 sequence (DNA): TGTGCCAGCAGTTACACAGGGGACATTGGGTCACCCCTCCACTTT. This codes for CASSYTGDIGSPLHF.

The chain joins TRBV19 to TRBJ1-3; D might be TRBD1 (5 bases). Germline V gene data show CDR1 as LNHDA and CDR2 as SQIVND (reference sequence). This CDR3 contains 17 residues. The V gene lost 5 bases and the J gene lost 0 bases, with 17 bases spanning the gap. CDR3 sequence (DNA): TGTGCCAGTAGTTCAACCGGACACATCCTCTCTGGAAACACCATATATTTT. It codes for CASSSTGHILSGNTIYF. Combining the CDR3 with reference TRBV19 and TRBJ1-3 gives the whole variable domain DGGITQSPKYLFRKEGQNVTLSCEQNLNHDAMYWYRQDPGQGLRLIYYSQIVNDFQKGDIAEGYSVSREKKESFPLTVTSAQKNPTAFYLCASSSTGHILSGNTIYFGEGSWLTVV.

The gene calls are TRBV27 and TRBJ2-2, with a weak D call TRBD1 (6 bases). Germline V gene data show CDR1 as MNHEY and CDR2 as SMNVEV (reference sequence). The CDR3 is made up of 14 amino acids. With 5 bases removed from V and 1 base from J, the gap between germline ends came to 8 bases. CDR3 in DNA: TGTGCCAGCAGTCCGGGACAGAACACCGGGGAGCTGTTTTTT. Protein product: CASSPGQNTGELFF.

This clone is a singleton in its sample. This chain connects TRBV19 to TRBJ2-5, with D perhaps TRBD2 (5 bases). Germline CDR1 and CDR2: LNHDA and SQIVND (reference sequence). CDR3 length: 11 residues. The V end lost 9 bases, the J end lost 1 base, and 6 bases lay between the germline ends. The CDR3 region has the DNA TGTGCCAGCCGGGGCCAAGAGACCCAGTACTTC. It is translated as CASRGQETQYF.

This clone was seen a handful of times. The rearrangement joins TRBV15 to TRBJ1-4; 7 bases are a match to TRBD1. The junction had 10 bases not matched to a gene; V was cut back by 8 bases and J by 4 bases. Looked up from germline, CDR1 is LNHNV and CDR2 is YYDKDF (reference sequence). The CDR3 covers 15 residues. CDR3 residues: CATSSGDSDNEKLFF. CDR3 nucleotide sequence: TGTGCCACCTCCTCTGGGGACAGCGATAATGAAAAACTGTTTTTT. Full variable domain (outside the CDR3, taken from reference TRBV15 and TRBJ1-4): DAMVIQNPRYQVTQFGKPVTLSCSQTLNHNVMYWYQQKSSQAPKLLFHYYDKDFNNEADTPDNFQSRRPNTSFCFLDIRSPGLGDTAMYLCATSSGDSDNEKLFFGSGTQLSVL.

V and J are TRBV6-5 and TRBJ2-7; TRBD1 aligns across 11 bases. The CDR3 is made up of 14 amino acids. V lost 7 bases and J lost 4; bases outside the gene matches: 6. From germline, CDR1 is MNHEY and CDR2 SVGAGI. CDR3 amino acids: CASTRTGGQYEQYF. DNA for the CDR3: TGTGCCAGCACCCGGACAGGGGGCCAATACGAGCAGTACTTC.